This T cell receptor (beta chain) stems from a study of T cell responses to AZD1222 COVID-19 vaccine. General study points: Regions 160-218 and 743-854 dominated among vaccine-associated CD4 TCRs spanning spike. Unmutated regions of variants are reportedly targeted by nearly half of spike-specific TCRs.

Notes on this clone: Its antigen is unknown.

TCRdb's table, derived via immunoSEQ multiplex PCR, lists solely in-frame clones and lacks some. This table has about 140,000 clones, approximately 88% appearing once. CDR1 is LGHNA and CDR2 is YSLEER in the germline V gene. CDR3 length: 16 residues. Trimming took 1 base from V and 0 from J, leaving 9 bases between them. This sequence joins TRBV4-3 and TRBJ1-4; D is unresolved. The clonotype originates from an adult in good health. Sequencing used peripheral blood, obtained on day 0 of AZD1222 vaccination. For the CDR3, the DNA is TGCGCCAGCAGCCAAGTCGCGCGAGCAACTAATGAAAAACTGTTTTTT. It translates to CASSQVARATNEKLFF.